Listed here is a single T cell receptor (beta chain). Its antigen is as yet unknown. The sample belongs to a study of T cell repertoires in cytomegalovirus infection. Study background: Recently identified HLA-C-restricted and well-studied HLA-B-restricted CMV epitopes were used. Indications of both CMV infection and matching HLA type were provided by public TCR beta signatures.

Study outcomes and limitations: CMV-specific TCR beta clonotypes restricted by HLA-C were the ones dominating the ex vivo response. Cumulative public TCR beta family frequency identified CMV carriers with the relevant HLA.

TCRdb passed the reads through MiXCR, listing each CDR3 protein once. In the table there are some 800,000 distinct CDR3 sequences, over 25% of which are singletons. Sequenced here: cultured CD8+ T cells from PBMCs, sampled from culture after CMV antigen stimulation. This receptor was identified in a human donor in good health (CMV status not recorded). Some clones in this sample may be carry-over from other donors' samples.

The CDR3 region is CASSQPDTGYEQYF. The CDR3 region has the DNA TGTGCCAGCAGCCAACCCGATACAGGCTACGAGCAGTACTTC. The rearrangement links TRBV4-2 to TRBJ2-7, with a possible D match to TRBD1 (5 bases). This CDR3 contains 14 residues. The ends were cut back, 2 bases at V and 3 bases at J, with 11 bases in the middle. The germline V gene encodes CDR1 LGHNA and CDR2 YNFKEQ.